The subject of this entry is one T cell receptor beta chain. At one end the junction does not follow the germline gene, possibly because of a read error. TCRdb independently ran MiXCR on the 5' RACE reads; one entry per CDR3 protein. The sample has 45,000 to 55,000 distinct CDR3 sequences, approximately 25% seen once. This CDR3 comprises 14 residues. Germline V gene lookup returns CDR1 SGHDT and CDR2 YYEEEE. This chain links TRBV5-6 with TRBJ2-5, with TRBD1 as a possible D gene (5 bases). The material sequenced was tumor-infiltrating naive CD4+ T cells sorted from the breast tumor. This sample's subset: naive CD4+ T cells, CD4+CD45RA+CD25-. The sequence came from a female donor with breast cancer. The CDR3 loop reads CACSASWGPETQYF. The CDR3, as DNA: TGTGCCTGCAGCGCGAGCTGGGGCCCAGAGACCCAGTACTTC.